A selection of T cell receptor beta chains follows, all from one sample in a study of technical replicates of blood from several donors. Data came from immunoSEQ multiplex PCR; TCRdb stores just in-frame clones and leaves some out. The sample has about 78,000 clones, just under 95% seen once. The sample taken for sequencing was T cells isolated from PBMCs. These TCRs come from a human donor in good health. CDR3s include the opening cysteine and the closing phenylalanine or tryptophan. Clone size is not always given. Where it is, it says once, few, many or a class for expanded clones.

j_call clone_size v_call cdr3_aa
TRBJ1-5 NA TRBV1 CTSSQPGEGQPQHF
TRBJ2-1 NA TRBV29-1 CSVSQGQGNEQFF
TRBJ2-7 NA TRBV4-2 CASSDLTRREAFYEQYF
TRBJ2-7 NA TRBV30 CAWSVKLGQSYEQYF
TRBJ2-7 NA TRBV4-2 CASSQDRASGGYYEQYF
TRBJ2-1 NA TRBV5-1 CASSSTGSYNEQFF
TRBJ1-1 NA TRBV19 CASSLSITEAFF
TRBJ2-1 NA TRBV6-5 CASSRTTPSYNEQFF
TRBJ1-2 NA TRBV7-9 CASSPGQGYTF
TRBJ1-2 NA TRBV30 CAGRVTNYGYTF
TRBJ1-2 NA TRBV28 CASSPLGEENYGYTF
TRBJ1-5 NA TRBV19 CASSMGQISNQPQHF
TRBJ2-7 NA TRBV11-1 CASSLRGGTGSNEQYF
TRBJ2-2 NA TRBV6-5 CASSYSSGGAAGELFF
TRBJ1-2 NA TRBV27 CASSLSGRGYGYTF
TRBJ1-5 NA TRBV13 CASSLARGSQHF
TRBJ1-1 NA TRBV14 CASSRLPGSTEAFF
TRBJ2-7 NA TRBV28 CASSPASGFNYEQYF
TRBJ2-7 NA TRBV11-3 CASNPDRGNEQYF
TRBJ2-1 NA TRBV13 CASSASGTGVHEQFF
TRBJ2-3 NA TRBV27 CASSLVGTARVDTQYF
TRBJ1-2 NA TRBV25-1 CASLGRGFGYTF
TRBJ2-7 NA TRBV6-1 CASSDRRTSGAAYEQYF
TRBJ2-7 NA TRBV27 CASSYSGGPPYEQYF
TRBJ2-7 NA TRBV2 CASSLTSGGNYEQYF
TRBJ2-1 NA TRBV29-1 CSVALENEQFF
TRBJ2-7 NA TRBV27 CASRGLASYEQYF
TRBJ2-7 NA TRBV14 CASSQGTGTYEQYF
TRBJ2-5 NA TRBV19 CASSKFGQGQETQYF
TRBJ1-3 NA TRBV9 CASSALTATSGNTIYF
TRBJ2-6 NA TRBV27 CASSLFIRGYGANVLTF
TRBJ2-7 NA TRBV7-9 CASSLGGTGYEQYF
TRBJ1-1 once TRBV13 CASRFGGGTEAFF
TRBJ2-7 NA TRBV11-3 CASSLSNRAYEQYF
TRBJ1-5 few TRBV5-1 CASSLATGSNQPQHF
TRBJ2-5 NA TRBV29-1 CSVDVGRALLGTQYF
TRBJ2-7 NA TRBV28 CASRPAHAGPYEQYF
TRBJ1-3 NA TRBV6-1 CASMQERGLGNTIYF
TRBJ2-7 NA TRBV28 CASRGQDHYEQYF
TRBJ2-7 NA TRBV18 CASSPTGTDMYEQYF
TRBJ2-1 NA TRBV7-9 CASSPALMAGAIDEQFF
TRBJ2-7 NA TRBV7-9 CASSGRGYEQYF
TRBJ1-4 NA TRBV28 CASSWDRRGEKLFF
TRBJ1-5 NA TRBV7-8 CASSLEPGAQPQHF
TRBJ2-4 NA TRBV18 CASSPGQGAAKNIQYF
TRBJ2-5 NA TRBV27 CASSLTPPRGETQYF
TRBJ2-1 NA TRBV5-6 CASSSRVNEQFF
TRBJ1-1 NA TRBV18 CASSLGQTAEAFF
TRBJ2-3 NA TRBV11-2 CASSLRGTTDTQYF
TRBJ2-7 NA TRBV6-1 CASSGAGQTISYEQYF
TRBJ2-2 NA TRBV29-1 CSVVAGAGELFF
TRBJ2-3 NA TRBV11-2 CASSSPGPHPPDTQYF